These 3 T cell receptor beta chains originate from one sample sequenced in a study of T cell responses to AZD1222 COVID-19 vaccine (dated by TCRdb to about 2021). Receptor libraries were prepared by the immunoSEQ multiplex PCR assay. This is the immuneACCESS table as TCRdb keeps it, with only in-frame sequences that have V and J called. A part of the clones is gone; compared with another copy, unresolved V genes explain less than half, and the rest is unexplained. The sample includes more than 95,000 clones, with roughly 90% observed a single time. 1.1% of the sample comes from the top ten. Read against the paper, the sample's time point label means: baseline before first vaccination. The sequences come from peripheral blood, collected on day 0 of AZD1222 vaccination. The receptors were sampled from an adult in good health.

The chain combines TRBV5-1 with TRBJ2-1, with 7 bases matching TRBD2. J lost 5 bases, V lost 5 bases, and 10 bases had no gene match. Germline CDR1 is SGHRS and CDR2 is YFSETQ. The CDR3 sequence is 15 residues long. CDR3 sequence reads: CASSLAATANNEQFF. CDR3 nucleotide sequence: TGCGCCAGCAGTCTAGCGGCTACAGCAAACAATGAGCAGTTCTTC.

This clone appeared a single time. The CDR3 DNA follows: TGTGCCAGCAAAACTACCCCGACGGAGCCCCAGCATTTT. This codes for CASKTTPTEPQHF. The V gene is TRBV6-5, the J gene TRBJ1-5; no firm D call. Germline V gene sequence: CDR1 MNHEY, CDR2 SVGAGI. The V end was cut by 7 bases, the J end by 8 bases, with 15 bases between. The CDR3 has 13 amino acids.

The chain joins TRBV18 to TRBJ1-1, with TRBD1 as a possible D gene (6 bases). The CDR3 has 14 residues. The V and J ends lost 5 bases and 3 bases respectively, with 13 bases between them. Germline V gene lookup returns CDR1 KGHSH and CDR2 LQKENI. CDR3 in DNA: TGTGCCAGCTCAGGACTCGGGGGGCACACTGAAGCTTTCTTT. Protein product: CASSGLGGHTEAFF.